This T cell receptor (beta chain) was captured by sequencing in a study of regulatory T cells. This clone showed up just a few times. Its antigen is unknown. The CDR3 totals 15 residues. V was cut by 4 bases and J by 7 bases, with 17 bases left in between. Germline V gene lookup returns CDR1 MDHEN and CDR2 SYDVKM. Primers: 52 TRBV forward and 13 TRBJ reverse. Produced via immunoSEQ multiplex PCR; TCRdb's table is partial and in-frame only. The sample includes under 30,000 clones, about 88% of them seen just once. Study findings and constraints: Hydrophobic residues at CDR3 positions 6 and 7 were enriched in conventional CD4+ T cells of CD3G-deficient patients.

This TCR derives from a child under 18 with CD3G deficiency. The specimen sequenced was conventional CD4+ T cells sorted from blood. V usage is TRBV28 and J usage is TRBJ2-4; D may be TRBD1 (6 bases). The CDR3 loop reads CASSSTGKGRNIQYF. CDR3 sequence (DNA): TGTGCCAGCAGTTCAACAGGGAAGGGGCGGAACATTCAGTACTTC.